These 28 T cell receptor beta chains came from one sample sequenced in a study of post-analysis software for immune sequencing data. Broader study findings: Controls had lower frequencies than patients of roughly five TRBV segments, which included TRBV5-6, TRBV5-1 and TRBV20-1.

The TCR beta cDNA libraries carried unique molecular identifiers. TCRdb re-analysed the PCR reads in MiXCR, keeping a single row per CDR3 protein. The sample holds roughly 570,000 distinct CDR3 sequences, 30% to 40% seen once. The antigens for these receptors are not known. What was sequenced was blood. The receptors shown here come from a girl younger than 18 with multiple sclerosis.

This clonotype appeared once. A read error is likely, as this CDR3 ends without the conserved phenylalanine or tryptophan. The V and J genes are TRBV5-1 and TRBJ2-7, with 7 bases fitting TRBD2. Germline assignment: CDR1 SGHRS and CDR2 YFSETQ. Trimming cost V 3 bases and J 0 bases; bases outside gene matches: 3. The CDR3 extends over 14 amino acids. DNA for the CDR3: TGCGCCAGCAGCTCCGGGGGGAGCTCCTACGAGCAGTACCTC. Translating gives CASSSGGSSYEQYL.

This chain connects TRBV5-7 to TRBJ2-7; 12 bases line up with TRBD1. TRBV5-7 is placed among ORFs of uncertain function. The junction had 6 bases not matched to a gene; V was cut back by 4 bases and J by 4 bases. The length of the CDR3 is 15 residues. CDR3 bases: TGTGCCAGCAGCAAGGGACAGGGGGCGCGATACGAGCAGTACTTC. It codes for CASSKGQGARYEQYF.

The chain uses TRBV7-3 and TRBJ2-4; 7 nucleotides line up with TRBD2. This CDR3 has 14 residues. J was trimmed by 5 bases and V by 5 bases; bases with no gene match: 6. CDR1 and CDR2 (germline): SGHTA, FQGTGA. CDR3 sequence reads: CASSPTSAENIQYF. The CDR3 nucleotides are TGTGCCAGCAGCCCAACTAGCGCCGAAAACATTCAGTACTTC.

V is TRBV11-1 and J is TRBJ2-5; 9 positions match TRBD2. V was clipped by 5 bases and J by 4 bases; unmatched bases: 14. This CDR3 is built from 17 residues. Germline assignment: CDR1 SGHAT and CDR2 FQDESV (reference sequence). In DNA, the CDR3 is TGTGCCAGCAGCCCGGCCGGCCGGGCTAGCGGGGTAGAGACCCAGTACTTC. Its protein product is CASSPAGRASGVETQYF. Variable domain in full (rest from reference TRBV11-1 and TRBJ2-5): EAEVAQSPRYKITEKSQAVAFWCDPISGHATLYWYRQILGQGPELLVQFQDESVVDDSQLPKDRFSAERLKGVDSTLKIQPAELGDSAMYLCASSPAGRASGVETQYFGPGTRLLVL.

The V and J genes are TRBV6-5 and TRBJ2-3, with D possibly TRBD2 on 6 matching bases. The germline V gene encodes CDR1 MNHEY and CDR2 SVGAGI. V was shortened by 6 bases and J by 9 bases, with 16 bases between the two germline ends. The CDR3 runs to 13 residues. This chain's CDR3 is CASSAGSIITQYF. Here the CDR3 DNA reads TGTGCCAGCAGCGCGGGGTCCATCATCACGCAGTATTTT.

To note about this clonotype: A read error may produce the germline difference seen at one junction end. The chain employs TRBV5-5 and TRBJ1-5; TRBD1 is a possible D gene (5 bases). Germline V lookup: CDR1 SGHKS, CDR2 YYEKEE (reference sequence). The CDR3 is made up of 15 amino acids. The CDR3 DNA sequence: TGTACCAGCAGTATGCTGGGGACGCCGAATCAGCCCCAGCATTTT. This codes for CTSSMLGTPNQPQHF.

This clonotype showed up just a few times. The rearrangement links TRBV20-1 to TRBJ2-5, with D perhaps assigned TRBD1 or TRBD2 (7 bases each). Trimming took off 4 bases at V and 1 base at J, with 16 bases between the two ends. The CDR3 is 15 residues long. Germline V lookup: CDR1 DFQATT, CDR2 SNEGSKA (reference sequence). The CDR3 here is CSATGGAPPQETQYF. The CDR3 region has the DNA TGCAGTGCTACAGGGGGGGCCCCTCCCCAAGAGACCCAGTACTTC.

This clonotype was counted a few times. The chain links TRBV7-9 to TRBJ2-7; TRBD1 might be the D (6 bases). The CDR3 totals 12 residues. CDR1 is SEHNR and CDR2 is FQNEAQ in the germline V gene (reference sequence). V was pared by 7 bases and J by 6 bases, with 13 bases between. The CDR3 is CASIGRGSEQYF. The DNA for the CDR3 is TGTGCCAGCATAGGAAGGGGGTCCGAGCAGTACTTC. The full variable domain, its missing parts supplied by reference TRBV7-9 and TRBJ2-7, is DTGVSQNPRHKITKRGQNVTFRCDPISEHNRLYWYRQTLGQGPEFLTYFQNEAQLEKSRLLSDRFSAERPKGSFSTLEIQRTEQGDSAMYLCASIGRGSEQYFGPGTRLTVT.

The chain joins TRBV14 to TRBJ2-3; D is ambiguous. This CDR3 is built from 12 residues. Trimming took off 3 bases at V and 5 bases at J, with 6 bases between the two ends. CDR1 is SGHDN and CDR2 is FVKESK in the germline V gene. The CDR3 DNA reads TGTGCCAGCAGCCATGTCCGAGATACGCAGTATTTT. Amino acid sequence: CASSHVRDTQYF.

A few counts support this clonotype. The chain uses TRBV12-3 or TRBV12-4 and TRBJ1-1; D is undetermined. The CDR3 has 13 residues. V was pared by 10 bases and J by 0 bases, with 12 bases between. The CDR3 region has the DNA TGTGCCACGCGGGCCGGAGTGAACACTGAAGCTTTCTTT. Its translation is CATRAGVNTEAFF.

This clonotype turned up a few times. The chain has TRBV9 and TRBJ2-4; TRBD1 might be the D (5 bases). Looked up from germline, CDR1 is SGDLS and CDR2 is YYNGEE. V lost 6 bases to trimming and J lost 6 bases, with 16 bases between them. This CDR3 is 14 amino acids long. CDR3 amino acids: CASTPDSHSNIQYF. For the CDR3, the DNA is TGTGCCAGCACCCCCGACAGCCACTCAAACATTCAGTACTTC.

This clonotype was detected only a few times. The V call is TRBV7-6, the J call TRBJ2-7; maybe TRBD1 (6 bases). Deletions cut 3 bases from V and 4 bases from J, with 19 bases between. Looked up from germline, CDR1 is SGHVS and CDR2 is FNYEAQ. The CDR3 totals 16 residues. CDR3 coding DNA: TGTGCCAGCAGCTTGGATAGGGGGTTTGCAGGGTACGAGCAGTACTTC. Protein: CASSLDRGFAGYEQYF.

This clonotype was observed many times. This chain connects TRBV28 to TRBJ1-2; TRBD1 matches at 8 bases. The CDR3 is 14 amino acids. Germline CDR1 MDHEN, CDR2 SYDVKM. Trimming removed 3 bases from V and 8 bases from J; junction bases left unmatched: 8. The CDR3 reads CASSLRAGGVGYTF. DNA of the CDR3: TGTGCCAGCAGTTTGAGGGCAGGGGGCGTCGGCTACACCTTC.

This clonotype was detected a few times. The junction shows a germline mismatch at one end, possibly a read error. The chain joins TRBV10-1 to TRBJ2-2; the D call may be TRBD1 or TRBD2 (5 bases each). Germline lookup yields CDR1 WNHNN and CDR2 SYGVQD (reference sequence). The CDR3 totals 13 residues. CDR3 DNA sequence: TGCGCCAGCAGGGGACCGGCTTCCGGGGAGCGGTTTTTT. Amino acid sequence: CASRGPASGERFF.

CDR3 DNA: TGTGCCAGTACCTCCCTAGGCCGGCTTACAACTAATGAAAAACTGTTTTTT. This gives the protein CASTSLGRLTTNEKLFF. The genes are TRBV19 and TRBJ1-4; D gene unclear. This CDR3 has 17 amino acids. CDR1 and CDR2 from the germline V gene are LNHDA and SQIVND (reference sequence). Trimming removed 7 bases at V and 0 bases at J, with 18 bases between.

The V and J genes are TRBV12-3 or TRBV12-4 and TRBJ1-6; no reliable D call. The CDR3 is 14 amino acids. Deletions cut 6 bases from V and 7 bases from J, with 13 bases between. CDR3 residues: CASRFAGANSPLHF. CDR3 bases: TGTGCCAGCAGGTTTGCAGGAGCCAATTCACCCCTCCACTTT.

The sample holds a few counts of this clonotype. The rearrangement uses TRBV5-1 and TRBJ2-7, with 12 bases matching TRBD2. With the DNA end fitting TRBJ2-5 better, the J assignment may be wrong. Per germline, CDR1 SGHRS and CDR2 YFSETQ. This CDR3 comprises 18 residues. CDR3 residues: CASSSGEILAGGLETQYF. The CDR3 DNA is TGCGCCAGCAGCTCCGGAGAGATACTAGCGGGGGGACTCGAGACCCAGTACTTC.

The chain couples TRBV6-1 to TRBJ2-1; 8 bases match TRBD1. The germline CDR1 and CDR2 sequences are MNHNS and SASEGT. The CDR3 is 15 residues long. V was clipped by 6 bases and J by 2 bases; unmatched bases: 6. This chain's CDR3 is CASSPDRDTYNEQFF. The CDR3 nucleotides read TGTGCCAGCAGCCCGGACAGGGACACCTACAATGAGCAGTTCTTC.

The chain couples TRBV27 to TRBJ1-2; TRBD1 matches 9 bases. With V trimmed by 5 bases and J by 2 bases, 3 bases remained unmatched. CDR1 and CDR2 from the germline V gene are MNHEY and SMNVEV (reference sequence). The CDR3 is made up of 14 amino acids. Here the CDR3 reads CASSTGGPNYGYTF. As DNA, the CDR3 is TGTGCCAGCAGTACAGGGGGCCCCAACTATGGCTACACCTTC.

This clonotype has more than one count but fewer than ten. CDR3 coding DNA: TGTGCCAGCAGGGGGACTAGCGGGGGAGGAGATACGCAGTATTTT. Amino acids: CASRGTSGGGDTQYF. The chain has TRBV12-3 or TRBV12-4 and TRBJ2-3, with TRBD2 identical over 14 bases. CDR3 size: 15 residues. Unmatched junction bases numbered 4, after V lost 6 bases and J lost 5 bases.

This clonotype was seen only a few times. The V and J genes are TRBV9 and TRBJ1-2; TRBD1 agrees at 9 bases. Germline assignment: CDR1 SGDLS and CDR2 YYNGEE. V was pared by 4 bases and J by 5 bases, with 6 bases of the junction left unmatched. The CDR3 spans 14 residues. The CDR3 reads CASSLDRGMYGYTF. CDR3 DNA sequence: TGTGCCAGCAGCCTAGACAGGGGGATGTATGGCTACACCTTC.

The sample holds a few counts of this clonotype. The chain joins TRBV2 to TRBJ1-2; D call uncertain. V was clipped by 8 bases and J by 8 bases, with 15 bases between them. In germline, CDR1 is SNHLY, CDR2 FYNNEI. The CDR3 is made up of 12 amino acids. In DNA form, the CDR3 reads TGTGCCAGCGCTACGGGCCTTTTCGGCTACACCTTC. As protein: CASATGLFGYTF.

The table lists this clonotype with a few counts. The V and J genes are TRBV20-1 and TRBJ1-2; D ambiguous. The V gene lost 0 bases and the J gene lost 4 bases, with 12 bases spanning the gap. The CDR3 consists of 14 residues. Germline lookup yields CDR1 DFQATT and CDR2 SNEGSKA (reference sequence). The CDR3, as DNA: TGCAGTGCTAGAGATCTCGAGTCTTCCTATGGCTACACCTTC. This codes for CSARDLESSYGYTF.

The CDR3: CASSPRLPSTDTQYF. CDR3 bases: TGTGCCAGCAGCCCTCGACTCCCTAGCACAGATACGCAGTATTTT. The chain employs TRBV3-1 and TRBJ2-3, with D unresolved. The CDR3 spans 15 residues. The V gene lost 4 bases and the J gene lost 0 bases, with 11 bases spanning the gap. The germline V gene encodes CDR1 LGHDT and CDR2 YNNKEL (reference sequence).

The chain is built from TRBV9 and TRBJ2-1; 7 positions match TRBD1. Per germline, CDR1 SGDLS and CDR2 YYNGEE. With 4 bases clipped from V and 13 bases from J, the junction kept 17 bases outside the gene matches. This CDR3 has 15 amino acids. Here the CDR3 reads CASSLRQGSTETQFF. In nucleotides, the CDR3 is TGTGCCAGCAGCCTCAGACAGGGTAGTACAGAGACCCAGTTCTTC.

The chain links TRBV29-1 to TRBJ1-6, with 8 bases fitting TRBD1. Germline V gene lookup returns CDR1 SQVTM and CDR2 ANQGSEA. The CDR3 covers 13 residues. Trimming took 6 bases from V and 7 from J; bases not matched to a gene: 5. Here the CDR3 DNA reads TGCAGCGTGGCCGACAGGGGAAATTCACCCCTCCACTTT. Its translation is CSVADRGNSPLHF. Looking up the rest from reference TRBV29-1 and TRBJ1-6 gives the full variable domain: SAVISQKPSRDICQRGTSLTIQCQVDSQVTMMFWYRQQPGQSLTLIATANQGSEATYESGFVIDKFPISRPNLTFSTLTVSNMSPEDSSIYLCSVADRGNSPLHFGNGTRLTVT.

In its sample, this clonotype was seen a few times. CDR3 sequence (DNA): TGCAGTGCTAGCATGGGGGCCGCTGGTGCAGATACGCAGTATTTT. This encodes CSASMGAAGADTQYF. V usage is TRBV20-1 and J usage is TRBJ2-3, with TRBD1 as a possible D gene (6 bases). With 3 bases removed from V and 4 bases from J, the gap between germline ends came to 17 bases. From germline, CDR1 is DFQATT and CDR2 SNEGSKA (reference sequence). CDR3 length: 15 residues.

This clonotype was detected a few times. This sequence joins TRBV9 and TRBJ2-5; 10 bases agree with TRBD2. The germline CDR1 and CDR2 sequences are SGDLS and YYNGEE. There are 16 residues in the CDR3. The V segment lost 7 bases and the J segment 1 base; nucleotides outside the gene matches: 10. Here the CDR3 reads CASDSASGGSQETQYF. For the CDR3, the DNA is TGTGCCAGCGATAGCGCTAGCGGGGGATCCCAAGAGACCCAGTACTTC. The full variable domain, in which reference TRBV9 and TRBJ2-5 provide the parts outside the CDR3, is DSGVTQTPKHLITATGQRVTLRCSPRSGDLSVYWYQQSLDQGLQFLIQYYNGEERAKGNILERFSAQQFPDLHSELNLSSLELGDSALYFCASDSASGGSQETQYFGPGTRLLVL.